A selection of T cell receptor beta chains follows, all from one sample in a study of CD8 T cells in Susac syndrome. TCRdb reprocessed the immunoSEQ multiplex PCR reads with MiXCR, giving one entry per CDR3 protein. Of approximately 160,000 distinct CDR3 sequences in the sample, about 91% were seen once. Specimen: CD4+ T cells from PBMCs. These TCRs come from a human donor in good health. Both conserved end residues are part of each CDR3. Each record gives: V gene, CDR3 length, CDR3 protein.

V: TRBV7-9; length: 14; CDR3: CASSLEVPQSIQYF
V: TRBV5-1; length: 14; CDR3: CASNSGESYNEQFF
V: TRBV7-2; length: 13; CDR3: CASSPREADTQYF
V: TRBV20-1; length: 14; CDR3: CSAPSGGLYNEQFF
V: TRBV7-2; length: 13; CDR3: CASSSLGTGELFF
V: TRBV2; length: 13; CDR3: CASSENSPISQYF
V: TRBV24-1; length: 13; CDR3: CATSDAQQETQYF
V: TRBV9; length: 15; CDR3: CASSVVPGTFDGYTF
V: TRBV29-1; length: 14; CDR3: CSALSVPRGTEAFF
V: TRBV9; length: 12; CDR3: CASSAHDLFRYF
V: TRBV9; length: 15; CDR3: CASSAGTALIGEQYF
V: TRBV5-1; length: 15; CDR3: CASSQDRNSGNTIYF
V: TRBV19; length: 13; CDR3: CASSIARNNPQHF
V: TRBV23-1; length: 19; CDR3: CASSQPSGGAVWNTGELFF
V: TRBV19; length: 13; CDR3: CASSTGYNSPLHF
V: TRBV7-2; length: 18; CDR3: CASSLVWTSGSGQETQYF
V: TRBV20-1; length: 13; CDR3: CSAGQGASEKLFF
V: TRBV6-6; length: 13; CDR3: CASSRFGPGELFF
V: TRBV28; length: 16; CDR3: CASSLAASGSRGEQYF
V: TRBV2; length: 15; CDR3: CASSVPGTVKTEAFF
V: TRBV19; length: 14; CDR3: CASSMWVSYNEQFF
V: TRBV2; length: 13; CDR3: CASSGQVSYEQYF
V: TRBV5-4; length: 15; CDR3: CAYGSRGTYQETQYF
V: TRBV29-1; length: 17; CDR3: CSVAGGRVASVEETQYF